This T cell receptor (beta chain) was observed in a study of cytotoxic CD8 clonotypes in ibrutinib-treated CLL. TCRdb keeps only in-frame clones here, not all; method: immunoSEQ multiplex PCR. This sample has 150,000 to 200,000 clones; about 72% occur once, and the top ten carry roughly an eighth. The germline V and J ends were trimmed by 7 bases and 3 bases, with 11 bases remaining between them. CDR1 is MNHEY and CDR2 is SMNVEV in the germline V gene (reference sequence). The CDR3 runs 13 residues. The specimen was PBMCs, collected after 24 months of ibrutinib treatment. The chain combines TRBV27 with TRBJ2-3; D not resolved. The sequence was collected from a human donor with chronic lymphocytic leukemia. In DNA form, the CDR3 reads TGTGCCAGCACATATCATAGGACAGATACGCAGTATTTT. It codes for CASTYHRTDTQYF.